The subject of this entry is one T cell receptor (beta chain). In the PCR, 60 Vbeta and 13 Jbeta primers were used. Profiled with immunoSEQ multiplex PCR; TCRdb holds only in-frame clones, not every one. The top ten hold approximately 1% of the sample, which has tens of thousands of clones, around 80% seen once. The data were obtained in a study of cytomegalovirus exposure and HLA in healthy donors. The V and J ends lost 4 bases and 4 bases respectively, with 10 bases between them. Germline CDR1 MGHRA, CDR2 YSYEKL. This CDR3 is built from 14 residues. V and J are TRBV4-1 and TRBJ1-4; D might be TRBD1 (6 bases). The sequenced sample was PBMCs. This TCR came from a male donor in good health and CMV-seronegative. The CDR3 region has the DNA TGCGCCAGCAGCCGGGGGCGGTTTAATGAAAAACTGTTTTTT. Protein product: CASSRGRFNEKLFF.